Following are 4 T cell receptor beta chains from one sample sequenced in a study of molecular identifiers for immune sequencing clone quantification. TCRdb reprocessed the PCR reads with MiXCR, giving one entry per CDR3 protein. This sample has roughly 100,000 distinct CDR3 sequences; 35% occur once, and the top ten carry roughly 10%. Specimen: naive CD8+ T cells from blood, with Jurkat cell RNA spiked in. Subset described: FACS-sorted CD8+CD4-CCR7+CD45RA+ naive T cells. All receptors derive from a human donor in good health. Some libraries in this study had Jurkat cell RNA spiked in.

Of note for this clonotype: This clone may be a read error of a much larger clone one base away. The chain has TRBV7-9 and TRBJ2-7; 7 bases fit TRBD1. Germline V gene lookup returns CDR1 SEHNR and CDR2 FQNEAQ (reference sequence). V lost 5 bases, J lost 6 bases, and 10 bases stayed unmatched. This CDR3 has 14 residues. The CDR3 spells CASSNAGTACEQYF. The CDR3 nucleotides are TGTGCCAGCAGCAACGCCGGGACAGCCTGCGAGCAGTACTTC.

Note on this clonotype: Just one base apart from a much larger clone, this may be a read error. The chain is built from TRBV29-1 and TRBJ2-3; D remains ambiguous. This CDR3 has 13 residues. Germline CDR1 and CDR2: SQVTM and ANQGSEA. Between the trimmed V and J ends, which lost 7 bases and 2 bases, there was a span of 13 bases. The CDR3 reads CSDDFRNTDTQYF. The CDR3 bases are TGCAGCGATGATTTCAGAAACACAGATACGCAGTATTTT.

This clonotype showed up just a few times. The V call is TRBV20-1, the J call TRBJ2-7; D perhaps matches TRBD2 (6 bases). CDR3 length: 14 residues. Trimming removed 3 bases from V and 6 bases from J, with 18 bases in between. In germline, CDR1 is DFQATT, CDR2 SNEGSKA (reference sequence). This chain's CDR3 is CSARKSRLEIEQYF. For the CDR3, the DNA is TGCAGTGCTAGGAAGTCGAGACTAGAGATCGAGCAGTACTTC.

Notes on this clonotype: Its ends do not fully match the called genes, so a read error is possible. The rearrangement uses TRBV4-1 and TRBJ2-7; 15 nucleotides agree with TRBD2. The CDR3 is 19 residues long. Germline V lookup: CDR1 MGHRA, CDR2 YSYEKL. CDR3 sequence: CASGQGPGLAGGISYEQYF. The CDR3 DNA is TGCGCCAGCGGCCAGGGACCGGGACTAGCGGGAGGAATCTCCTACGAGCAGTACTTC.